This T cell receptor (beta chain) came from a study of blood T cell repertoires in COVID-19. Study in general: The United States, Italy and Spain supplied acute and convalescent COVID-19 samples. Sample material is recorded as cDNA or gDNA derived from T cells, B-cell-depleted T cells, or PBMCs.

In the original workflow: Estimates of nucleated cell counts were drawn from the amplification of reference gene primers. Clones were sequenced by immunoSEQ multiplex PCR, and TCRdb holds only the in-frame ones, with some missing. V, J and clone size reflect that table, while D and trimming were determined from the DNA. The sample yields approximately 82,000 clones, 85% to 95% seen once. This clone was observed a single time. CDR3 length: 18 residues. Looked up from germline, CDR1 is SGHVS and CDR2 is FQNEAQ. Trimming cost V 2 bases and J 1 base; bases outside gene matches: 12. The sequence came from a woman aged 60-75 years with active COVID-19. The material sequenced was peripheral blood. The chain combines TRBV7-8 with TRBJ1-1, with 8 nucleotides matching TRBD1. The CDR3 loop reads CASSLSSPGGRWNTEAFF. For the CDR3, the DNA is TGTGCCAGCAGCTTATCATCGCCAGGGGGCCGTTGGAACACTGAAGCTTTCTTT.